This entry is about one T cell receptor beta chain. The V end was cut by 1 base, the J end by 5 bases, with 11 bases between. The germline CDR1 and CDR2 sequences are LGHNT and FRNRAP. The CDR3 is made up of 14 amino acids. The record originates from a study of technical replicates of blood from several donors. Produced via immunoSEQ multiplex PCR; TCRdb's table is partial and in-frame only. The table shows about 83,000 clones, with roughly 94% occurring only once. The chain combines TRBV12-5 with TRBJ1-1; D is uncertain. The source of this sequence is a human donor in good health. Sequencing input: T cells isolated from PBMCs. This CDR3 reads CASGLGGGDTEAFF. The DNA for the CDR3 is TGTGCTAGTGGTTTGGGTGGCGGGGATACTGAAGCTTTCTTT.